Shown below are 11 T cell receptor beta chains from a single sample sequenced in a study of vaccination and CD4 T cells after COVID-19 (dated by TCRdb to between 2021 and 2024). The antigens of these receptors remain unknown. Libraries were prepared through PCR. The instrument was an Illumina iSeq 100. DNA from cultured CD4+ T cells underwent TCR sequencing with the Oncomine TCR Beta short-read assay at the Johns Hopkins FTIC core. Using fastp trimming at Q25 and MiXCR clonotype assembly, TCRdb reanalyzed the public sequencing data and kept in-frame beta chains. CDR3 protein duplicates are merged, each entry listing the most common genes and DNA. Present in this sample are 20,000 to 25,000 distinct CDR3 sequences, around 63% of which were seen just once. Over 3.5% of the sample is held by the ten biggest clonotypes. According to the study, the label for this sample's treatment or condition signals: roughly 11-day PBMC culture with coronavirus spike peptide pools or control peptides (ViraFEST assay).

Sequenced material: CD4+ T cells from blood, cultured in vitro. All receptors come from a human donor who had recovered from COVID-19.

There are a few counts of this clonotype. CDR3 coding DNA: TGTGCCAGCAGCTTAGCAGGAGGGTACGAGCAGTACTTC. Residues: CASSLAGGYEQYF. The chain joins TRBV7-3 to TRBJ2-7, with D perhaps matching TRBD2 (6 bases). V was pared by 2 bases and J by 4 bases, with 9 bases between. Germline CDR1 reads SGHTA; CDR2 reads FQGTGA. The CDR3 length is 13 residues.

The chain couples TRBV11-3 to TRBJ1-2; D is possibly TRBD1 (6 bases). CDR1 SGHNT and CDR2 YENEEA come from the germline V gene. The CDR3 covers 13 residues. The V gene lost 4 bases and the J gene lost 8 bases, with 14 bases spanning the gap. CDR3 residues: CASSSTQGGGYTF. DNA of the CDR3: TGTGCCAGCAGCTCAACACAGGGTGGGGGCTACACCTTC.

The chain links TRBV6-1 to TRBJ1-2; D gene uncertain. Deletions cut 7 bases from V and 4 bases from J, with 10 bases between. The germline V gene encodes CDR1 MNHNS and CDR2 SASEGT. This CDR3 spans 12 amino acids. This CDR3 reads CASTGRTYGYTF. The DNA for the CDR3 is TGTGCCAGCACGGGCAGAACCTATGGCTACACCTTC.

The J gene is TRBJ1-1, the V gene TRBV5-4; D is perhaps TRBD1 (5 bases). Germline CDR1 reads SGHNT; CDR2 reads YYREEE (reference sequence). CDR3 length: 13 residues. V gave up 10 bases and J gave up 0 bases, with 13 bases separating them. CDR3 coding DNA: TGTGCCGGGGCGACGGACCTGAACACTGAAGCTTTCTTT. Residues: CAGATDLNTEAFF.

This rearrangement joins TRBV11-3 to TRBJ2-7; D is undetermined. Trimming removed 5 bases at V and 0 bases at J, with 8 bases between. The CDR3 runs to 13 residues. Germline loops: CDR1 SGHNT, CDR2 YENEEA. The CDR3 bases are TGTGCCAGCAGCCCCCTCAGCTCCTACGAGCAGTACTTC. This sequence encodes CASSPLSSYEQYF.

The V call is TRBV6-2 or TRBV6-3, the J call TRBJ2-2; 7 bases are a match to TRBD2. Trimming cost V 5 bases and J 2 bases; bases outside gene matches: 5. The CDR3 loop spans 15 amino acids. Germline CDR1 and CDR2: MNHEY and SVGEGT. The CDR3 DNA reads as TGTGCCAGCAGTCTGCTAGCGGCCAACACCGGGGAGCTGTTTTTT. It encodes CASSLLAANTGELFF.

The rearrangement links TRBV12-3 or TRBV12-4 to TRBJ1-5, with D tentatively TRBD1 (5 bases). V was pared by 6 bases and J by 3 bases, with 15 bases between. This CDR3 is 15 amino acids long. The CDR3 nucleotides are TGTGCCAGCAGCCCTCCGGGACGTCTCAATCAGCCCCAGCATTTT. The encoded protein is CASSPPGRLNQPQHF.

This clonotype was seen more than once but under ten times. This sequence joins TRBV20-1 and TRBJ2-2; D not resolved. The CDR3 consists of 13 residues. Germline V gene sequence: CDR1 DFQATT, CDR2 SNEGSKA (reference sequence). V lost 6 bases, J lost 4 bases, and 12 bases lay in between. The CDR3 reads CSAEARSTGELFF. The CDR3 nucleotides are TGCAGTGCCGAAGCTAGATCCACCGGGGAGCTGTTTTTT.

This sequence joins TRBV12-3 or TRBV12-4 and TRBJ1-1, with TRBD1 as a possible D gene (6 bases). V was cut by 4 bases and J by 2 bases, with 11 bases left in between. This CDR3 comprises 14 residues. The DNA for the CDR3 is TGTGCCAGCAGTTATCCGGACAGAAACACTGAAGCTTTCTTT. This gives the protein CASSYPDRNTEAFF.

The gene calls are TRBV30 and TRBJ1-1; a possible D gene is TRBD1 (5 bases). Trimming removed 5 bases from V and 4 bases from J, with 14 bases in between. From germline, CDR1 is GTSNPN and CDR2 SVGIG (reference sequence). This CDR3 contains 13 residues. The chain's CDR3 is CAWAAGGSTEAFF. The DNA of the CDR3 is TGTGCCTGGGCCGCCGGGGGTAGCACTGAAGCTTTCTTT.

The rearrangement joins TRBV2 to TRBJ1-6, with 7 nucleotides matching TRBD1. The V gene end was trimmed by 4 bases and the J gene end by 5 bases; junction bases not matched to a gene: 8. The CDR3 is made up of 16 amino acids. Per germline, CDR1 SNHLY and CDR2 FYNNEI. CDR3 residues: CASSVRGGRDNSPLHF. DNA for the CDR3: TGTGCCAGCAGTGTCAGGGGGGGACGGGATAATTCACCCCTCCACTTT. Full variable domain (missing parts from reference TRBV2 and TRBJ1-6): EPEVTQTPSHQVTQMGQEVILRCVPISNHLYFYWYRQILGQKVEFLVSFYNNEISEKSEIFDDQFSVERPDGSNFTLKIRSTKLEDSAMYFCASSVRGGRDNSPLHFGNGTRLTVT.